A single sample is the source of the 2 T cell receptor beta chains below, sequenced in a study of T cells after yellow fever vaccination. MiXCR was run by TCRdb on the 5' RACE reads, yielding one entry per CDR3 protein. The sample lists about 240,000 distinct CDR3 sequences, 6.9% occurring once. Material: CD4+ T cells sorted from PBMCs, obtained 15 days after the yellow fever booster vaccination. Receptors originate from a man aged 25-40 years who received the YFV17D yellow fever vaccine.

The table lists this clonotype with many counts. The chain employs TRBV15 and TRBJ2-4, with TRBD1 as a possible D gene (6 bases). Trimming removed 2 bases at V and 1 base at J, with 12 bases between. This CDR3 is built from 16 residues. CDR1 LNHNV and CDR2 YYDKDF come from the germline V gene (reference sequence). The CDR3 nucleotides read TGTGCCACCAGCAGACAGGGGAACCAGGCCAAAAACATTCAGTACTTC. As protein: CATSRQGNQAKNIQYF.

V gene TRBV7-8 combines with J gene TRBJ2-7; tentatively, D is TRBD2 (6 bases). The V end lost 3 bases, the J end lost 4 bases, and 16 bases lay between the germline ends. This CDR3 spans 15 amino acids. Per the germline V gene, CDR1 is SGHVS and CDR2 is FQNEAQ. The CDR3 is CASSFGDGSRYEQYF. Written as DNA, the CDR3 is TGTGCCAGCAGCTTTGGAGACGGGAGCAGATACGAGCAGTACTTC.